Listed below are T cell receptor beta chains from one sample, sequenced in a study of patients and donors after allogeneic stem cell transplantation. TCRdb ran MiXCR on the RT-PCR reads and lists one entry per CDR3 protein. The sample has fewer than 180,000 distinct CDR3 sequences, about a third seen once. Material: blood, either unsorted or a sorted T cell fraction (not recorded which). The source is a human donor who was either an allogeneic HSCT recipient or a stem cell or donor lymphocyte infusion donor (not recorded which). It is not recorded whose cells these are; they may come from a transplant donor. Both conserved end residues are part of each CDR3. A D gene is named only where the DNA matches it firmly. Clone size is stated in some rows and not others, as once, few, many or a class when expanded.

d_call j_call v_call clone_size cdr3_nt cdr3_aa
- TRBJ1-5 TRBV20-1 few TGCAGTGCTACGACCGGGACGGGCAATCAGCCCCAGCATTTT CSATTGTGNQPQHF
- TRBJ2-3 TRBV4-3 - TGCGCCAGCAGCCAAGGAGGTCCGGGCACAGATACGCAGTATTTT CASSQGGPGTDTQYF
- TRBJ2-3 TRBV6-5 - TGTGCCAGCAGTCCCCGGGAGGACAGCACTAAAGGGGATACGCAGTATTTT CASSPREDSTKGDTQYF
TRBD1 TRBJ1-4 TRBV3-1 - TGTGCCAGCAGCCCCGGACAGGTCGAAAAACTGTTTTTT CASSPGQVEKLFF
- TRBJ1-2 TRBV12-5 - TGTGCTAGTGGCGCAGACACGATCTATGGCTACACCTTC CASGADTIYGYTF
TRBD1 TRBJ1-1 TRBV4-3 many TGCGCCAGCAGCCAAGCTCGGCACAGGGGGACTGAAGCTTTCTTT CASSQARHRGTEAFF
- TRBJ2-5 TRBV29-1 few TGCAGCGTTGGGCCAGCGTACCAAGAGACCCAGTACTTC CSVGPAYQETQYF
TRBD1 TRBJ1-1 TRBV5-1 many TGTGCCAGCAGTTTGGGAGGGGGCGGCACTGAAGCTTTCTTT CASSLGGGGTEAFF
- TRBJ1-2 TRBV5-1 many TGCGCCAGCAGCTTGGCCAGTTTGGGCGGGGGCTCTGGCTATGGCTACACCTTC CASSLASLGGGSGYGYTF
- TRBJ2-7 TRBV29-1 - TGCAGCGTTTGGGCAGGCCAAACCTACGAGCAGTACTTC CSVWAGQTYEQYF
TRBD2 TRBJ2-1 TRBV4-3 once TGCGCCAGCAGCCAAGAACTAGCGGGGGGAGGTGAGCAGTTCTTC CASSQELAGGGEQFF
- TRBJ1-1 TRBV7-2 - TGTGCCAGCAGCTTAAGGAGGACCAGCGCATCGAACACTGAAGCTTTCTTT CASSLRRTSASNTEAFF
TRBD1 TRBJ1-5 TRBV6-1 few TGTGCCAGCATAAAGCTACCGGGACAGGGGTTCGGGCAGCCCCAGCATTTT CASIKLPGQGFGQPQHF
TRBD1 TRBJ2-4 TRBV3-1 few TGTGCCAGCAGCCAAGAACAGGGGCCAATAAACATTCAGTACTTC CASSQEQGPINIQYF
TRBD1 TRBJ1-2 TRBV5-1 few TGCGCCAGCAGCGAGGGGACAGTCGGGGGCTACACCTTC CASSEGTVGGYTF
TRBD2 TRBJ2-1 TRBV28 - TGTGCCAGCAGTTTAGCGGGGGGGTCGCATGAGCAGTTCTTC CASSLAGGSHEQFF